A selection of T cell receptor beta chains follows, all from one sample in a study of technical replicates of blood from several donors. Some clones are missing from TCRdb's copy, which holds only in-frame ones; the method was immunoSEQ multiplex PCR. Of around 80,000 clones detected, 85% to 95% appear once; the ten largest clones hold 0.24%. Material for sequencing was T cells isolated from PBMCs. The receptors were gathered from a human donor in good health. The CDR3 runs from the conserved cysteine through the conserved F or W. Each record gives: V gene, J gene, clone size, D gene, CDR3 DNA, CDR3 protein. The D gene is left open where the match is weak. Some rows mark clone size as missing; the rest say once, few, many or name a class of expanded clone.

V gene: TRBV20-1
J gene: TRBJ2-7
clone size: NA
D gene: NA
CDR3 DNA: TGCAGTGCTACTCCTCCCTACGAGCAGTACTTC
CDR3 protein: CSATPPYEQYF

V gene: TRBV19
J gene: TRBJ1-1
clone size: NA
D gene: NA
CDR3 DNA: TGTGCCAGTAGGCCCCAGGACTTTTTGGGTGAAGCTTTCTTT
CDR3 protein: CASRPQDFLGEAFF

V gene: TRBV5-4
J gene: TRBJ2-1
clone size: NA
D gene: NA
CDR3 DNA: TGTGCCAGCAGCACAGACCGGGACTACAATGAGCAGTTCTTC
CDR3 protein: CASSTDRDYNEQFF

V gene: TRBV2
J gene: TRBJ2-3
clone size: once
D gene: NA
CDR3 DNA: TGTGCCCAAGCCACAGCCGTCACAGATACGCAGTATTTT
CDR3 protein: CAQATAVTDTQYF

V gene: TRBV7-9
J gene: TRBJ1-1
clone size: few
D gene: TRBD1
CDR3 DNA: TGTGCCAGCAGCTATGACAGGGAGGCTTTCTTT
CDR3 protein: CASSYDREAFF

V gene: TRBV2
J gene: TRBJ1-1
clone size: NA
D gene: NA
CDR3 DNA: TGTGCCAGCACCTACACTGAAGCTTTCTTT
CDR3 protein: CASTYTEAFF

V gene: TRBV7-8
J gene: TRBJ1-1
clone size: NA
D gene: TRBD1
CDR3 DNA: TGTGCCAGCGGAGACAGGGGTGGCACTGAAGCTTTCTTT
CDR3 protein: CASGDRGGTEAFF

V gene: TRBV7-9
J gene: TRBJ2-7
clone size: NA
D gene: TRBD1
CDR3 DNA: TGTGCCAGCAGCCGAAGTCGTTGGGACAGGGTGAACGAGCAGTACTTC
CDR3 protein: CASSRSRWDRVNEQYF

V gene: TRBV19
J gene: TRBJ1-2
clone size: NA
D gene: NA
CDR3 DNA: TGTGCCAGTAGAGGGCACGGGGATAGCTATGGCTACACCTTC
CDR3 protein: CASRGHGDSYGYTF

V gene: TRBV9
J gene: TRBJ2-1
clone size: NA
D gene: TRBD2
CDR3 DNA: TGTGCCAGCAGCGTATATGCAGCGGGGGGCAGTGAGCAGTTCTTC
CDR3 protein: CASSVYAAGGSEQFF

V gene: TRBV25-1
J gene: TRBJ2-7
clone size: NA
D gene: NA
CDR3 DNA: TGTGCCAGCAGCGGGACTCCAACCTACGAGCAGTACTTC
CDR3 protein: CASSGTPTYEQYF

V gene: TRBV29-1
J gene: TRBJ1-1
clone size: NA
D gene: NA
CDR3 DNA: TGCAGCGTTGATCCGGGGTTGAACACTGAAGCTTTCTTT
CDR3 protein: CSVDPGLNTEAFF

V gene: TRBV30
J gene: TRBJ1-3
clone size: NA
D gene: NA
CDR3 DNA: TGTGCCTGGAGTCGGGAACCAAACACCATATATTTT
CDR3 protein: CAWSREPNTIYF

V gene: TRBV6-1
J gene: TRBJ1-2
clone size: NA
D gene: TRBD1
CDR3 DNA: TGTGCCAGCAGGGACAGGGGAAATGGTTATGGCTACACCTTC
CDR3 protein: CASRDRGNGYGYTF

V gene: TRBV11-3
J gene: TRBJ2-3
clone size: few
D gene: TRBD2
CDR3 DNA: TGTGCCAGCAGCGTAGCGGGGGGCCGAGATACGCAGTATTTT
CDR3 protein: CASSVAGGRDTQYF

V gene: TRBV7-8
J gene: TRBJ2-1
clone size: NA
D gene: TRBD2
CDR3 DNA: TGTGCCAGCAGCTTCCACGGACTAGGCCCGAGCAATGAGCAGTTCTTC
CDR3 protein: CASSFHGLGPSNEQFF

V gene: TRBV29-1
J gene: TRBJ2-7
clone size: NA
D gene: TRBD1
CDR3 DNA: TGCAGCGTTTCGGGACAGGGTCTTACCTACGAGCAGTACTTC
CDR3 protein: CSVSGQGLTYEQYF

V gene: TRBV4-1
J gene: TRBJ1-3
clone size: NA
D gene: NA
CDR3 DNA: TGCGCCAGCAGCCCAGAACAGGGATCTGGAAACACCATATATTTT
CDR3 protein: CASSPEQGSGNTIYF

V gene: TRBV6-6
J gene: TRBJ1-1
clone size: NA
D gene: NA
CDR3 DNA: TGTGCCAGCAGTCAGCAGGGGAACACTGAAGCTTTCTTT
CDR3 protein: CASSQQGNTEAFF

V gene: TRBV30
J gene: TRBJ1-3
clone size: NA
D gene: NA
CDR3 DNA: TGTGCCTGGAGTTATGCAGGGAAAATATATTTT
CDR3 protein: CAWSYAGKIYF

V gene: TRBV4-1
J gene: TRBJ2-7
clone size: NA
D gene: TRBD2
CDR3 DNA: TGCGCCAGCAGCCAAGAAGGGGGGGGACTAGCGGGATCGTACCAGCAGTACTTC
CDR3 protein: CASSQEGGGLAGSYQQYF

V gene: TRBV10-1
J gene: TRBJ1-2
clone size: NA
D gene: NA
CDR3 DNA: TGCGCCAGCAGTGAGATGGAGAACTATGGCTACACCTTC
CDR3 protein: CASSEMENYGYTF